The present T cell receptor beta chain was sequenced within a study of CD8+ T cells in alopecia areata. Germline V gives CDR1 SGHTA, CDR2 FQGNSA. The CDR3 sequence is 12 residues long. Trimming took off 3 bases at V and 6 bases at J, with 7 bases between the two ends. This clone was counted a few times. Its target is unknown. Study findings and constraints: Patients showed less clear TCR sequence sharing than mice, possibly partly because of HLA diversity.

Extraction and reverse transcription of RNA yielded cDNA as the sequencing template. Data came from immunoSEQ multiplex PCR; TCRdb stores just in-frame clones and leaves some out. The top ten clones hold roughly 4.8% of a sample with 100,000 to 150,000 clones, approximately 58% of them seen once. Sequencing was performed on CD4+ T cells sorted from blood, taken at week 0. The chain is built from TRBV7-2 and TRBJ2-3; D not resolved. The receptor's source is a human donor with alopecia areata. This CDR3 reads CASSFLSDTQYF. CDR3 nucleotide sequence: TGTGCCAGCAGCTTTCTTTCCGATACGCAGTATTTT.